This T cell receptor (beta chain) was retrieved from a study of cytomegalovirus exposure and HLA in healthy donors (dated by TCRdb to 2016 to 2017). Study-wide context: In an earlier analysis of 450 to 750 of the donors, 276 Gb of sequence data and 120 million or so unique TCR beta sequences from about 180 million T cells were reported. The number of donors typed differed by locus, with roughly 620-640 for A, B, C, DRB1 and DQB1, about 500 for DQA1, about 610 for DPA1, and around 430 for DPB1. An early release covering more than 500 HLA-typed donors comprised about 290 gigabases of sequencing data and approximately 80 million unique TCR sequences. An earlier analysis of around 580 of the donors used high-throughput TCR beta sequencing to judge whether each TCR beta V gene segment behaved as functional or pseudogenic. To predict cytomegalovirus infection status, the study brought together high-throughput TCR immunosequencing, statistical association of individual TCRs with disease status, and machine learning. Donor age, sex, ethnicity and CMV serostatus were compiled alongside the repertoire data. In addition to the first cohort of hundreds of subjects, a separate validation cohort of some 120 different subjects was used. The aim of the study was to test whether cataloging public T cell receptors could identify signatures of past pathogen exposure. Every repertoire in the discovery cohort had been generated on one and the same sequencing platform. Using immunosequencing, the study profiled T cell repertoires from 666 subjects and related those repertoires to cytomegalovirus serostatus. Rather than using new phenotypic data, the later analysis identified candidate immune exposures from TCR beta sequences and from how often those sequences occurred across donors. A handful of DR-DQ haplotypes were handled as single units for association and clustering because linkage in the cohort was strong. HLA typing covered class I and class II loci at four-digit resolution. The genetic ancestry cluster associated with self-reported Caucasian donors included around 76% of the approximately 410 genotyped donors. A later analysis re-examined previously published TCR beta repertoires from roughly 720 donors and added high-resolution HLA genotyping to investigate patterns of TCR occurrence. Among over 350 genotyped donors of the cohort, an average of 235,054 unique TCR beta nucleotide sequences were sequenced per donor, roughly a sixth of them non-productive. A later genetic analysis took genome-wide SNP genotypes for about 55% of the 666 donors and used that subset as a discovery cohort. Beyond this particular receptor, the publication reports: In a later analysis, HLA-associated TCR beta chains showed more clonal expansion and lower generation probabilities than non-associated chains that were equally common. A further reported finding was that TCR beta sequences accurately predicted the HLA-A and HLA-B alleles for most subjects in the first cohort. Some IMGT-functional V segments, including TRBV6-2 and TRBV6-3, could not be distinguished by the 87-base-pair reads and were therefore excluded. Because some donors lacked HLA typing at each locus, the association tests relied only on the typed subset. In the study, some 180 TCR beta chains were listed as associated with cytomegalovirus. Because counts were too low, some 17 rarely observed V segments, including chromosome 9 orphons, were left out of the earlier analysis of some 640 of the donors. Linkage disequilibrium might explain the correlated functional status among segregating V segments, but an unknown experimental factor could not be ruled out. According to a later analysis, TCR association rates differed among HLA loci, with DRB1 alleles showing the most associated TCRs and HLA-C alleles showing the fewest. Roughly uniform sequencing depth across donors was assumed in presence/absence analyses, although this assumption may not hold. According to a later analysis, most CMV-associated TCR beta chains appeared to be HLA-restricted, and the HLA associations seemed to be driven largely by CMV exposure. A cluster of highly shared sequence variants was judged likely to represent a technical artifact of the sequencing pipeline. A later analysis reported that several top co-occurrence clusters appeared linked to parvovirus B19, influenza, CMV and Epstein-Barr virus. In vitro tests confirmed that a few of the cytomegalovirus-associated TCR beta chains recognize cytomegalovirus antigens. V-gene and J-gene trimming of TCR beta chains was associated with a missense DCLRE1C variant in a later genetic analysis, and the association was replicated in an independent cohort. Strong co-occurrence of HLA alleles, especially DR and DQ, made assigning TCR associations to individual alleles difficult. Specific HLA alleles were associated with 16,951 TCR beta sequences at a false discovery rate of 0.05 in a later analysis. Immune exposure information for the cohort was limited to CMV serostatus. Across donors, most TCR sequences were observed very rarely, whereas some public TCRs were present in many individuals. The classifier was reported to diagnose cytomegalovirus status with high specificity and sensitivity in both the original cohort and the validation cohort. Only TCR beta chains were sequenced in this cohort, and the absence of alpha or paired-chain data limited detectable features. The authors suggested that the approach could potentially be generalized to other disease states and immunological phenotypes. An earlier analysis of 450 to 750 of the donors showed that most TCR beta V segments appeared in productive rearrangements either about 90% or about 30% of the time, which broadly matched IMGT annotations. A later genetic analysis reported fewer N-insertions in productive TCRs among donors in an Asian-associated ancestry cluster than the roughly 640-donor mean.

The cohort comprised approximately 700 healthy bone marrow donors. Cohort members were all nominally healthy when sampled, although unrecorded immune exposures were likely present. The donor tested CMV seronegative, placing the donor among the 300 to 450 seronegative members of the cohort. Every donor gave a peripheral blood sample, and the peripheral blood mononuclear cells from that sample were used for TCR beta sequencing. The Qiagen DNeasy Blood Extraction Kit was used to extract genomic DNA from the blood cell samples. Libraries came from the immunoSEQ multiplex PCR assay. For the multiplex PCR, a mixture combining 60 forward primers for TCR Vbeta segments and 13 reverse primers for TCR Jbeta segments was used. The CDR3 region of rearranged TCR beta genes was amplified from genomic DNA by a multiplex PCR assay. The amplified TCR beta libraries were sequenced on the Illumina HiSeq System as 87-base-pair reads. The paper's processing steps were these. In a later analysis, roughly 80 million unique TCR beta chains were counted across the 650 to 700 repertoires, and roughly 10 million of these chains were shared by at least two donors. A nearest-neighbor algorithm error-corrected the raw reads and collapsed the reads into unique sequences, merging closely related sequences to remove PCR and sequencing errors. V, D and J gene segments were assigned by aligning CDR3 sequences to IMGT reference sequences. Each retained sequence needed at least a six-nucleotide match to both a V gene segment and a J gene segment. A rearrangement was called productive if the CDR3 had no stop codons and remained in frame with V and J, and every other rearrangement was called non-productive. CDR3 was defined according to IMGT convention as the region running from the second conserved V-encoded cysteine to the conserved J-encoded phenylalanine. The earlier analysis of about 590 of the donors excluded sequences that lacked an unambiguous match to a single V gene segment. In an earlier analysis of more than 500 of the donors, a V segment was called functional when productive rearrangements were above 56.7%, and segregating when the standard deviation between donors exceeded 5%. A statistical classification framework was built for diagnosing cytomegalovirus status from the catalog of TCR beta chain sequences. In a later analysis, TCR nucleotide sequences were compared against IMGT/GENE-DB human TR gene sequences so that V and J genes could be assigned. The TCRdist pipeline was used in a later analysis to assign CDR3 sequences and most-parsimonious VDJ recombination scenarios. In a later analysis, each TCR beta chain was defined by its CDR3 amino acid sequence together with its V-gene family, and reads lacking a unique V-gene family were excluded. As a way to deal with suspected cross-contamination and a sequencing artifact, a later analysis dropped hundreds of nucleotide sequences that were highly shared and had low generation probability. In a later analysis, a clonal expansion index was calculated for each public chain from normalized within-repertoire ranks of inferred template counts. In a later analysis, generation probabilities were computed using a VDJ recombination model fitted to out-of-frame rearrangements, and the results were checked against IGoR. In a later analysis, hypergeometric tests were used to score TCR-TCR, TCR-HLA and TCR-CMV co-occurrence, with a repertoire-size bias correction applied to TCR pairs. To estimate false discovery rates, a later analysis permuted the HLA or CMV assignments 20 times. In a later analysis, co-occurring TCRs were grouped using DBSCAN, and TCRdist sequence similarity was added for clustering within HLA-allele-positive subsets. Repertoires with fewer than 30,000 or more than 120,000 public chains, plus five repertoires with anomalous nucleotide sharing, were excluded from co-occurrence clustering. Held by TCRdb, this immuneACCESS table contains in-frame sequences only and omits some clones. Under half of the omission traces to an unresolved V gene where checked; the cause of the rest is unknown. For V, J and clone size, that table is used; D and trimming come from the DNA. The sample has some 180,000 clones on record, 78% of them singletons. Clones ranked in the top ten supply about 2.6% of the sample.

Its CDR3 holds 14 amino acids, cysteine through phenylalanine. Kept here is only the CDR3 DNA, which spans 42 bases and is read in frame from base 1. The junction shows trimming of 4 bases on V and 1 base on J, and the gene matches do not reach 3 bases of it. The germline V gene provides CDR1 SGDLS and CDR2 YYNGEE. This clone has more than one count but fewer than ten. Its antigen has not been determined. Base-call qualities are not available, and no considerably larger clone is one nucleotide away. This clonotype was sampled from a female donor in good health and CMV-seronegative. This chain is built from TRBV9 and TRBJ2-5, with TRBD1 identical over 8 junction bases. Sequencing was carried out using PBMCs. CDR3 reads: CASSMQGAQETQYF. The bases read TGTGCCAGCAGCATGCAGGGGGCCCAAGAGACCCAGTACTTC.